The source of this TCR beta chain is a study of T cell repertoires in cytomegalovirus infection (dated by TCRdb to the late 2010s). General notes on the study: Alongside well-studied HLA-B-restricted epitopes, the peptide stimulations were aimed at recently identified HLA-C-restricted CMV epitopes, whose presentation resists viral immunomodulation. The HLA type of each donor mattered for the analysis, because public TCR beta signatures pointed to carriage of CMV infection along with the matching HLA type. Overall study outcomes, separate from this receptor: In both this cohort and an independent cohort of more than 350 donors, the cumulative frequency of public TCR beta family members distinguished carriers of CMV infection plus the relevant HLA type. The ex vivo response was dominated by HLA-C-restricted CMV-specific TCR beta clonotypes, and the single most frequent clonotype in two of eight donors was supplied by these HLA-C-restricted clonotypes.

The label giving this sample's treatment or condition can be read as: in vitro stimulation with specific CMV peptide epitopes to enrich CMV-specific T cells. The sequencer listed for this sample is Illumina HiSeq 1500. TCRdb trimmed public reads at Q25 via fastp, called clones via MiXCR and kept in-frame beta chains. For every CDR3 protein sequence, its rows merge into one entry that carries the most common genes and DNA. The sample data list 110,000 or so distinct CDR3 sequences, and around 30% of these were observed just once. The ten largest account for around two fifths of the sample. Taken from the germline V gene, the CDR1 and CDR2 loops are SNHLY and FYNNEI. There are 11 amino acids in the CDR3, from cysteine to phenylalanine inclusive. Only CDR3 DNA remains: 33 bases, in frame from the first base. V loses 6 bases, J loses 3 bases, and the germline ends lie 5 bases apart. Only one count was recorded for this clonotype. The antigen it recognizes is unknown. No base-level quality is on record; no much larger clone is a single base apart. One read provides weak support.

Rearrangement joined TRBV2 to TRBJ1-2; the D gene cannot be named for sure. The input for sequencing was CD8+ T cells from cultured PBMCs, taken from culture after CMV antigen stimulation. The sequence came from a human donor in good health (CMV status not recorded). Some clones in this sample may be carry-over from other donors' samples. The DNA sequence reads TGTGCCAGCAGACTGTACTATGGCTACACCTTC. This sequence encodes CASRLYYGYTF.